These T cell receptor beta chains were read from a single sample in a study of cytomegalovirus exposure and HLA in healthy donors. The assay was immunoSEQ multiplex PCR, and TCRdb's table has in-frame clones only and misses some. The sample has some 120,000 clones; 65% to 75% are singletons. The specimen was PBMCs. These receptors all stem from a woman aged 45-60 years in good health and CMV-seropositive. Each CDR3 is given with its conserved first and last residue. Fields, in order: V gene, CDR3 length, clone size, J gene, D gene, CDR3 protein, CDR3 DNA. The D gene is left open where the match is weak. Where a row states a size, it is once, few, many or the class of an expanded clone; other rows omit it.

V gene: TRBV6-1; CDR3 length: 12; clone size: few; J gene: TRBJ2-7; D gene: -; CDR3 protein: CASSDRGYEQYF; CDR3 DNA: TGTGCCAGCAGTGATCGGGGATACGAGCAGTACTTC
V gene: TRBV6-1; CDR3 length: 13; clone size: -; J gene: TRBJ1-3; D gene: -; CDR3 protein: CASSAGVGNTIYF; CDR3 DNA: TGTGCCAGCAGTGCAGGGGTTGGAAACACCATATATTTT
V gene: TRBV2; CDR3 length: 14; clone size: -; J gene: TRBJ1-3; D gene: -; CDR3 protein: CASIWESSGNTIYF; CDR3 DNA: TGTGCCAGCATATGGGAGTCTAGTGGAAACACCATATATTTT
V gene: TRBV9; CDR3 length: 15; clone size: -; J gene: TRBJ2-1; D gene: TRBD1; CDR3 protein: CASSVTGDGYNEQFF; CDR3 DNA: TGTGCCAGCAGCGTGACAGGGGATGGATACAATGAGCAGTTCTTC
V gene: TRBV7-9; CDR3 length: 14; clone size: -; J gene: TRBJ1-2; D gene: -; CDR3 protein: CASSLGSGNYGYTF; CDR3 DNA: TGTGCCAGCAGCCTAGGGAGCGGTAACTATGGCTACACCTTC
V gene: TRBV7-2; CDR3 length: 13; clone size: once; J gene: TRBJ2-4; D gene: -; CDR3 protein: CASSLDNTGFQYF; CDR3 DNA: TGTGCCAGCAGCTTAGATAATACGGGATTTCAGTACTTC
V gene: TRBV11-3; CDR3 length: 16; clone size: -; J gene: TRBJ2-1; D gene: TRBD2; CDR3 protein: CASSPRTSGGFNEQFF; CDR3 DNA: TGTGCCAGCAGCCCGCGGACTAGCGGGGGGTTCAATGAGCAGTTCTTC
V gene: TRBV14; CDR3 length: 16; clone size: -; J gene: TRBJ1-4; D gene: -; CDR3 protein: CASSNLVGLANEKLFF; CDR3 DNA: TGTGCCAGCAGCAACCTGGTGGGGCTGGCTAATGAAAAACTGTTTTTT
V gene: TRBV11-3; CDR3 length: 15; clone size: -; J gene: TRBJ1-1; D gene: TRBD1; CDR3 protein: CASSPSQDRRSEAFF; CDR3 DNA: TGTGCCAGCAGCCCTTCACAGGACAGGAGGAGTGAAGCTTTCTTT
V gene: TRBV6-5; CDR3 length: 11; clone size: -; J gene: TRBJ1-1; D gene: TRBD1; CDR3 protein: CASSGDREAFF; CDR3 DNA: TGTGCCAGCAGTGGGGACAGAGAGGCTTTCTTT
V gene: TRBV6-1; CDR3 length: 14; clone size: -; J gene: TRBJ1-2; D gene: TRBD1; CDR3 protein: CASSWGQGNYGYTF; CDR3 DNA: TGTGCCAGCAGTTGGGGACAGGGCAACTATGGCTACACCTTC
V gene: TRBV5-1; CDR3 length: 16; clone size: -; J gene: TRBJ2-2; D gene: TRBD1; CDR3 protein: CASSGGMDRAPGELFF; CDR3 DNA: TGCGCCAGCAGCGGAGGGATGGACAGGGCTCCGGGGGAGCTGTTTTTT
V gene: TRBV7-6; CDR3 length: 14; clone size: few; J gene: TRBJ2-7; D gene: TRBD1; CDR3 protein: CASSLGQGGYEQYF; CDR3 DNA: TGTGCCAGCAGCTTAGGACAGGGGGGGTACGAGCAGTACTTC
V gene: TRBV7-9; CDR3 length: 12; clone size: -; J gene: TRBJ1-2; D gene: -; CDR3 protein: CSSSTPNYGYTF; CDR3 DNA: TGTTCCAGCAGCACTCCTAACTATGGCTACACCTTC
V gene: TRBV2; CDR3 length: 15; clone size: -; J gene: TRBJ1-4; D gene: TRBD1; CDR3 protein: CASTLGTGPNEKLFF; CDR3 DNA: TGTGCCAGCACCCTTGGGACAGGGCCTAATGAAAAACTGTTTTTT
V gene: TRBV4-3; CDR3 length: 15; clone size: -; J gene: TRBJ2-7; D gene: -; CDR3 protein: CASSQDPGSRYEQYF; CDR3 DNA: TGCGCCAGCAGCCAAGACCCGGGGTCGCGCTACGAGCAGTACTTC
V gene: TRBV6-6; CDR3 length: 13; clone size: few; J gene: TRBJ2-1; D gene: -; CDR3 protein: CASSSPGGLEQFF; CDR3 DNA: TGTGCCAGCAGTAGCCCCGGCGGGCTTGAGCAGTTCTTC
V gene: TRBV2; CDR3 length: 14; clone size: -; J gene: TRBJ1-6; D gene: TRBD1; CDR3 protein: CASRGGAGNSPLHF; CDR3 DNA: TGTGCCAGCAGAGGGGGCGCAGGTAATTCACCCCTCCACTTT
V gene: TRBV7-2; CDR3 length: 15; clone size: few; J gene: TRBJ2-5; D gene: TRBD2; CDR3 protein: CASSQGFTSGETQYF; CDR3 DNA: TGCGCCAGCAGCCAAGGGTTCACTAGCGGGGAGACCCAGTACTTC
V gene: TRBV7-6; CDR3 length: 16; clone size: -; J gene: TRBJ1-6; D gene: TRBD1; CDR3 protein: CASSPDRGTLGSPLHF; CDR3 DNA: TGTGCCAGCAGCCCGGACAGGGGGACATTGGGTTCACCTCTCCACTTT
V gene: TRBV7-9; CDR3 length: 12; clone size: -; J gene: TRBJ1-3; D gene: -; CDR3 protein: CSSSTSGNTIYF; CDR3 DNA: TGTTCCAGCAGCACATCTGGAAACACCATATATTTT
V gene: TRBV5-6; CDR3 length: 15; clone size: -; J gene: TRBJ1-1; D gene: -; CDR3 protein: CASSPTGTPHREAFF; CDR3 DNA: TGTGCCAGCAGCCCCACCGGGACTCCCCACCGAGAAGCTTTCTTT
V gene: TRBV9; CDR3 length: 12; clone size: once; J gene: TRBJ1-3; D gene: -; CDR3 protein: CASGAGGNTIYF; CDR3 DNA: TGTGCCAGCGGAGCGGGCGGAAACACCATATATTTT
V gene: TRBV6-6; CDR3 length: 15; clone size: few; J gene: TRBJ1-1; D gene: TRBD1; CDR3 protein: CASSSQGLMNTEAFF; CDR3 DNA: TGTGCCAGCAGTTCACAGGGGTTAATGAACACTGAAGCTTTCTTT
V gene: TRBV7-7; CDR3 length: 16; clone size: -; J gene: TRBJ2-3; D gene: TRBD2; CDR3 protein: CASSLGSGGSTDTQYF; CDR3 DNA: TGTGCTAGCAGCTTAGGTAGCGGGGGAAGCACAGATACGCAGTATTTT
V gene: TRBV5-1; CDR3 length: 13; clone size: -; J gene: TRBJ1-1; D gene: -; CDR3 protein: CASSIRQNTEAFF; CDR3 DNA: TGCGCCAGCAGCATAAGACAGAACACTGAAGCTTTCTTT
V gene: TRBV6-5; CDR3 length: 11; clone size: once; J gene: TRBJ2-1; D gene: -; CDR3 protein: CASSSLDEQFF; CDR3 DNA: TGTGCCAGCAGTTCACTAGATGAGCAGTTCTTC
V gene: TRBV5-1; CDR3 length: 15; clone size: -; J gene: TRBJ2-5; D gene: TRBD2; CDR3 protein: CASSSNSGGQETQYF; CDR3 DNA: TGCGCCAGCAGCTCGAATAGCGGGGGACAAGAGACCCAGTACTTC
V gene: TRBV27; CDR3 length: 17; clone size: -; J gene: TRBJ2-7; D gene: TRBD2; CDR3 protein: CASSLRPPGAGGGEQYF; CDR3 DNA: TGTGCCAGCAGTCTCCGGCCCCCGGGGGCGGGGGGTGGCGAGCAGTACTTC
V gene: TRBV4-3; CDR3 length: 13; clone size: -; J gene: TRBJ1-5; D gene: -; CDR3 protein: CASSQDQNQPQHF; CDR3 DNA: TGCGCCAGCAGCCAAGATCAAAATCAGCCCCAGCATTTT
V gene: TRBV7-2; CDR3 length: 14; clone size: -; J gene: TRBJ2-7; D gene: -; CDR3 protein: CASSPRAGSYEQYF; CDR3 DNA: TGTGCCAGCAGCCCCCGCGCCGGCTCCTACGAGCAGTACTTC
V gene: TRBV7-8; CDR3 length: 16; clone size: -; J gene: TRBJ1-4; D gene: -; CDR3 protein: CASSAVGGRGSEKLFF; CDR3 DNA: TGTGCCAGCAGCGCCGTGGGGGGGCGGGGGAGTGAAAAACTGTTTTTT
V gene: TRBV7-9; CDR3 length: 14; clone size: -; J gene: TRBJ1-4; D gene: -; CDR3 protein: CASSLARNNEKLFF; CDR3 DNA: TGTGCCAGCAGCTTAGCCAGGAATAATGAAAAACTGTTTTTT
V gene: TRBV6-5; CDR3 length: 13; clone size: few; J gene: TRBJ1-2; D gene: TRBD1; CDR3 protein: CASSRTGVYGYTF; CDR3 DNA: TGTGCCAGCAGCCGCACAGGGGTCTATGGCTACACCTTC
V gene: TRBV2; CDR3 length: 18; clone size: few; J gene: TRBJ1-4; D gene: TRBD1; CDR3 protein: CASGFRTGASRSNEKLFF; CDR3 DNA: TGTGCCAGCGGGTTCCGGACAGGGGCTTCTAGGTCTAATGAAAAACTGTTTTTT
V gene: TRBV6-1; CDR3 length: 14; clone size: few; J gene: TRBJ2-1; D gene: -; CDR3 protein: CASSTGGGLNEQFF; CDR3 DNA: TGTGCCAGTAGCACAGGGGGGGGCCTGAATGAGCAGTTCTTC
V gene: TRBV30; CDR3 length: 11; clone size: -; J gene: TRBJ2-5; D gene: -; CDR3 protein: CAWSVAVSQYF; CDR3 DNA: TGTGCCTGGAGTGTAGCCGTGTCCCAGTACTTC
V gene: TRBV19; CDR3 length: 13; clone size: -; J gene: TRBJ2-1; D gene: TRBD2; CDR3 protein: CASSIGPAGEQFF; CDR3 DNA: TGTGCCAGTAGTATAGGCCCAGCGGGGGAGCAGTTCTTC
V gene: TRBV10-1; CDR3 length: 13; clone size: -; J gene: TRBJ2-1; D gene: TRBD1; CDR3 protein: CASEVQGSNEQFF; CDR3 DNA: TGCGCCAGCGAAGTACAGGGGAGCAATGAGCAGTTCTTC
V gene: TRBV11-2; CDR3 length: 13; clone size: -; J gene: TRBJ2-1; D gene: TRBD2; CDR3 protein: CASSLGLVNEQFF; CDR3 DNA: TGTGCCAGCAGCCTTGGACTAGTCAATGAGCAGTTCTTC
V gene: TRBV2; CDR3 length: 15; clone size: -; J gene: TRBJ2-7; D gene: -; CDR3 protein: CASSRFGGPAYEQYF; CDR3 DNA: TGTGCCAGCAGCCGTTTCGGGGGACCAGCCTACGAGCAGTACTTC
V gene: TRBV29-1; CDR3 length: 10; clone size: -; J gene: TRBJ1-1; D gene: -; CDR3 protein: CSGRASEAFF; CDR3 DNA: TGCAGCGGGAGGGCTTCTGAAGCTTTCTTT
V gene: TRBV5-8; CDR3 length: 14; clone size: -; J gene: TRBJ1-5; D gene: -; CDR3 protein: CAQGPGNSNQPQHF; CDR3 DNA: TGTGCCCAGGGTCCAGGGAATAGCAATCAGCCCCAGCATTTT
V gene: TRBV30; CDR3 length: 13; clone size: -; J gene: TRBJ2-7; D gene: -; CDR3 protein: CAWGRSQGLEQYF; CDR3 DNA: TGTGCCTGGGGCCGTTCTCAGGGCCTCGAGCAGTACTTC
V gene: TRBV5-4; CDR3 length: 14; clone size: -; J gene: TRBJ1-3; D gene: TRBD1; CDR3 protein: CASSPGTVGNTIYF; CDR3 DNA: TGTGCCAGCAGCCCCGGGACAGTCGGAAACACCATATATTTT
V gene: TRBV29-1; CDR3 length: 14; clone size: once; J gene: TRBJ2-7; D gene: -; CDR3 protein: CSVAGYYGSYEQYF; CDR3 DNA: TGCAGCGTGGCAGGGTACTACGGATCCTACGAGCAGTACTTC
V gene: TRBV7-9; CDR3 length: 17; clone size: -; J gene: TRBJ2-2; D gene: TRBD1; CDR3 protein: CASSQGDRPRDTGELFF; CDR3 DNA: TGTGCCAGCAGCCAGGGGGACAGGCCGAGGGACACCGGGGAGCTGTTTTTT
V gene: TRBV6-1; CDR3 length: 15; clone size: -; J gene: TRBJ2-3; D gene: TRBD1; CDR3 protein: CASSVGTGGTDTQYF; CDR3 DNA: TGTGCCAGCAGTGTCGGGACAGGGGGGACAGATACGCAGTATTTT
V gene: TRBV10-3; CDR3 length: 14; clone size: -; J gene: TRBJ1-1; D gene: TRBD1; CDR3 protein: CAISDYNRGSEAFF; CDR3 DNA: TGTGCCATCAGTGACTACAACAGGGGCTCTGAAGCTTTCTTT
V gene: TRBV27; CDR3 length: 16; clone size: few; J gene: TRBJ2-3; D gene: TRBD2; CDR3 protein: CASSLQGLAGTDTQYF; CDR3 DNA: TGTGCCAGCAGTTTACAGGGACTAGCTGGGACAGATACGCAGTATTTT
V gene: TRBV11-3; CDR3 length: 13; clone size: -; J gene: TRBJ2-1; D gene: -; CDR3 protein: CASSLFSDNEQFF; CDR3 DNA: TGTGCCAGCAGCTTATTCAGCGACAATGAGCAGTTCTTC
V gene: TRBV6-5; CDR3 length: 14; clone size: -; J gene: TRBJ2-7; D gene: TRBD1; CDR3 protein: CASSWGQGPYEQYF; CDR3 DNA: TGTGCCAGCAGTTGGGGACAGGGGCCCTACGAGCAGTACTTC
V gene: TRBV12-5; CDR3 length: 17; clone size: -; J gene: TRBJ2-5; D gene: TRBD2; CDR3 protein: CASGAGTSGGYGQTQYF; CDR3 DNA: TGTGCTAGTGGTGCCGGGACTAGCGGGGGGTACGGACAGACCCAGTACTTC
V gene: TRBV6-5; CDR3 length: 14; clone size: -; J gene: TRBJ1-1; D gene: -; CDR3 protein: CASARDSLNTEAFF; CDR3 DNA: TGTGCCAGCGCCCGAGACAGCTTGAACACTGAAGCTTTCTTT
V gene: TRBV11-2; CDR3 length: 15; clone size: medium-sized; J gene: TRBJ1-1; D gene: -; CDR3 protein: CASTWRRGGDTEAFF; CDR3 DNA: TGTGCCAGCACCTGGCGGAGGGGAGGCGACACTGAAGCTTTCTTT
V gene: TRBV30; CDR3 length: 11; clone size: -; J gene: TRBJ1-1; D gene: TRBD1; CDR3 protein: CASTGDTEAFF; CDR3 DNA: TGTGCCTCAACAGGGGACACTGAAGCTTTCTTT